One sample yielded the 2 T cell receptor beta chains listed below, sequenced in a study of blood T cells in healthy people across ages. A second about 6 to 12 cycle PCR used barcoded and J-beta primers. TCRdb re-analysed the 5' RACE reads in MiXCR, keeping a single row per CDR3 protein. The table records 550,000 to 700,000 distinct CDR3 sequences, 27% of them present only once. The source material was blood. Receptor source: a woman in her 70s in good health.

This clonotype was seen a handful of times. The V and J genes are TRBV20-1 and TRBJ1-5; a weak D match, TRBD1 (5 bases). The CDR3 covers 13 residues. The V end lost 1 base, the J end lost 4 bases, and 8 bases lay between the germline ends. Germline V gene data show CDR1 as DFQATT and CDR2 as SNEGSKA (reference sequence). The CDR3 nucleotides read TGCAGTGCTAGAGGGTGGGGGAATCAGCCCCAGCATTTT. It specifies CSARGWGNQPQHF.

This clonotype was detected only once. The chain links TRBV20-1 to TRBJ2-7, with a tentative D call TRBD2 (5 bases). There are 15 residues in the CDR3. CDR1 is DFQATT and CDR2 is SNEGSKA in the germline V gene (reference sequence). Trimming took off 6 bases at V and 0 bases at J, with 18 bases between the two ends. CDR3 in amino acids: CSATPEWRYSYEQYF. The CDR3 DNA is TGCAGTGCCACCCCCGAGTGGAGGTACTCCTACGAGCAGTACTTC.